What follows is one TCR beta chain and its context. The data belong to a study of blood T cell repertoires in COVID-19. Using immunoSEQ multiplex PCR, the repertoire was profiled, and TCRdb retains in-frame clones only, with some absent. The table shows tens of thousands of clones, with around 93% occurring only once. V dropped 5 bases and J dropped 7 bases, with 10 bases sitting between them. In germline, CDR1 is SGHNT, CDR2 YYREEE (reference sequence). The CDR3 consists of 12 residues. The source is a woman aged 60 to 75 with active COVID-19. The chain links TRBV5-4 to TRBJ2-1; TRBD2 is a possible D gene (6 bases). Sequences were obtained from peripheral blood. The CDR3 spells CASSWRVNEQFF. DNA for the CDR3: TGTGCCAGCAGTTGGAGGGTTAATGAGCAGTTCTTC.